A selection of T cell receptor beta chains follows, all from one sample in a study of T cell changes during pregnancy in multiple sclerosis. Clones were sequenced by immunoSEQ multiplex PCR, and TCRdb holds only the in-frame ones, with some missing. This sample yields 40,000 or so clones, of which around nine tenths are seen a single time; 5.4% belongs to the top ten. Sequencing used peripheral blood, obtained in the third trimester of pregnancy. These receptors came from a female donor in good health, enrolled as a control in a pregnancy study. Each CDR3 is given without its conserved first and last residue. Fields, in order: V gene, clone size, CDR3 protein. Rows may omit the clone size; those that give it use once, few, many or a size class.

>TRBV11-3|NA
ASSSGDRNTEAF
>TRBV6-1|NA
ASSETRGLGGYT
>TRBV5-6|NA
ASSDYRDYQETQY
>TRBV10-3|NA
AISERRPPGNTIY
>TRBV28|NA
ASSSISTPYGYT
>TRBV7-2|NA
ASSARRLAGYNEQF
>TRBV19|once
ASSIWQGGNSLLH
>TRBV6-1|NA
ASSKTSGDHNEQF
>TRBV7-6|once
ASSLSGTSSYNEQF
>TRBV7-3|NA
ASSLQGLAGGRKDTQY
>TRBV5-5|NA
ASSLGSGGYNSPLH
>TRBV7-6|NA
ASSLEQGVYYEQY
>TRBV11-2|NA
ASSLESRVGSPLH
>TRBV29-1|NA
SVVDRNYEQY
>TRBV11-2|NA
ASSLGGDTQY
>TRBV6-5|NA
ASSRTGNTEAF
>TRBV5-4|NA
ASSLVGRGNTEAF
>TRBV11-2|NA
ASSLDGGSNSPLH
>TRBV6-5|once
ASSYSDRSPYNEQF
>TRBV7-3|NA
ASSWRGQGGETQY
>TRBV7-9|NA
ASSLRGSDTQY
>TRBV6-1|NA
ASSVDRFRTNTEAF
>TRBV28|once
ATGLAGRNEQF
>TRBV2|once
ASSELRAGKKLF
>TRBV6-6|NA
ASRSGGTYNEQF
>TRBV6-5|NA
ASGPQGEQY